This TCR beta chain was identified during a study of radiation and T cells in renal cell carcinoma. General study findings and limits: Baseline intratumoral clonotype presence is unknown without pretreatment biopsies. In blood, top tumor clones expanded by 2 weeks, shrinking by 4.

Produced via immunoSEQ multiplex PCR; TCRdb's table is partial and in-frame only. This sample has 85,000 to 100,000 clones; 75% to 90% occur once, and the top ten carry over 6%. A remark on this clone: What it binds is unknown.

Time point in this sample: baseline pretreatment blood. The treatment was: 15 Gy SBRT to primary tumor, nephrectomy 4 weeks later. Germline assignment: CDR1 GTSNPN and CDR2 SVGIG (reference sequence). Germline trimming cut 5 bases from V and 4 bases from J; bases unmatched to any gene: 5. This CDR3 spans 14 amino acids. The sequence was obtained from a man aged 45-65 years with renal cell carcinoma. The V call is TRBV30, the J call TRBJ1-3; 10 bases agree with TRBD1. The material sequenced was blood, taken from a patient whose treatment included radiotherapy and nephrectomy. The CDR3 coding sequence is TGTGCCTGGCGGGACAGGGGAGGGGGAAACACCATATATTTT. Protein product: CAWRDRGGGNTIYF. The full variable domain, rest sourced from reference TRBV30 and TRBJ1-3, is SQTIHQWPATLVQPVGSPLSLECTVEGTSNPNLYWYRQAAGRGLQLLFYSVGIGQISSEVPQNLSASRPQDRQFILSSKKLLLSDSGFYLCAWRDRGGGNTIYFGEGSWLTVV.